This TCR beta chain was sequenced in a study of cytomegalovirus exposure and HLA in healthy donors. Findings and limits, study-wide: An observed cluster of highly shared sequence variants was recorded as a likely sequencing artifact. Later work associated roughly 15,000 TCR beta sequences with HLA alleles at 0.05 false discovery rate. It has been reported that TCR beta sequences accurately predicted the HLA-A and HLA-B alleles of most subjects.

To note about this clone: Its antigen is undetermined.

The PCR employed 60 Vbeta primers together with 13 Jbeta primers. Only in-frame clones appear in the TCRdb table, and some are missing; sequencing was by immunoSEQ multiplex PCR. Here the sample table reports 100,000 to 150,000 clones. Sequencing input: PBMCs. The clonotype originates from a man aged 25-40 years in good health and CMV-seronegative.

The CDR3 loop reads CASSYQGERIQYF. The CDR3 nucleotides are TGTGCCAGCAGCTACCAGGGGGAGCGCATTCAGTACTTC. This chain joins TRBV5-4 and TRBJ2-4, with TRBD1 matching over 7 bases. This CDR3 has 13 residues. Losses at the gene ends were 3 bases for V and 9 bases for J; bases not matched to a gene: 6. Germline lookup yields CDR1 SGHNT and CDR2 YYREEE (reference sequence).